This note documents a single TCR beta chain sequence. The data originate from a study of shared clonotypes between healthy human individuals. Per germline, CDR1 SGHRS and CDR2 YFSETQ. V shed 1 base and J 4 bases; nucleotides not matched to a gene: 12. The CDR3 contains 17 residues. The protocol was immunoSEQ multiplex PCR, while the TCRdb copy is restricted to in-frame clones and leaves out a portion. The table lists 2 million to 2.5 million clones, 92% of them singletons. The specimen sequenced was naive CD4+ T cells from PBMCs. Specified subset: CD45RA+ positively selected. This TCR was recovered from a man younger than 35 in good health. Some clones in this sample may be carry-over from other donors' samples. The V and J genes are TRBV5-1 and TRBJ2-7, with TRBD2 matching 9 bases. The CDR3 loop reads CASSLWPAGGSPYEQYF. The DNA of the CDR3 is TGCGCCAGCAGCTTGTGGCCGGCGGGAGGGAGCCCTTACGAGCAGTACTTC. Using reference TRBV5-1 and TRBJ2-7 for the parts outside the CDR3, the full variable domain is KAGVTQTPRYLIKTRGQQVTLSCSPISGHRSVSWYQQTPGQGLQFLFEYFSETQRNKGNFPGRFSGRQFSNSRSEMNVSTLELGDSALYLCASSLWPAGGSPYEQYFGPGTRLTVT.